The 27 T cell receptor beta chains below were found in one sample sequenced in a study of siplizumab effects on memory and regulatory T cells. Profiling relied on immunoSEQ multiplex PCR, and the TCRdb table lists in-frame clones only, not all of them. Found here are approximately 70,000 clones, about 89% of them singletons; the top ten hold approximately 30%. Input material: CD8+ T cells sorted from blood. All receptors derive from a human donor in good health.

The V call is TRBV4-2, the J call TRBJ1-2; TRBD1 is a possible D gene (5 bases). Germline V CDR1 and CDR2: LGHNA, YNFKEQ. This CDR3 is built from 15 residues. The V end lost 8 bases, the J end lost 1 base, and 17 bases lay between the germline ends. The CDR3 region is CASGAHESVNYGYTF. The DNA for the CDR3 is TGTGCCAGCGGGGCTCACGAGTCGGTTAACTATGGCTACACCTTC.

The chain recombines TRBV7-9 with TRBJ2-7, with D perhaps matching TRBD1 (6 bases). The CDR3 covers 13 residues. Germline V gives CDR1 SEHNR, CDR2 FQNEAQ (reference sequence). V was clipped by 8 bases and J by 4 bases, with 15 bases between them. The CDR3 DNA reads as TGTGCCAGCGGACCTGGCAGGGGATACGAGCAGTACTTC. This translates into CASGPGRGYEQYF.

The chain couples TRBV5-4 to TRBJ2-5; D might be TRBD1 or TRBD2, each matching 6 bases. This CDR3 comprises 16 residues. V was pared by 0 bases and J by 2 bases, with 14 bases between. Germline V gene lookup returns CDR1 SGHNT and CDR2 YYREEE (reference sequence). The CDR3: CASSLDGGAGQETQYF. The CDR3 DNA sequence: TGTGCCAGCAGCTTGGATGGGGGCGCGGGGCAAGAGACCCAGTACTTC.

The chain links TRBV7-9 to TRBJ2-1; 10 nucleotides align to TRBD2. CDR3 length: 16 residues. J lost 7 bases, V lost 4 bases, and 10 bases had no gene match. Germline-derived CDR1 and CDR2 are SEHNR and FQNEAQ (reference sequence). The CDR3 bases are TGTGCCAGCAGCTCCAGGCTAGCGGGAGTGGGGAATGAGCAGTTCTTC. Translated: CASSSRLAGVGNEQFF.

The chain recombines TRBV11-1 with TRBJ2-4; a possible D gene is TRBD1 (5 bases). Deletions cut 3 bases from V and 5 bases from J, with 14 bases between. In germline, CDR1 is SGHAT, CDR2 FQDESV (reference sequence). The CDR3 extends over 15 amino acids. The CDR3, as DNA: TGTGCCAGCAGCTTTGACAGCCCGTCGCAAAACATTCAGTACTTC. Translated, it gives CASSFDSPSQNIQYF.

V gene TRBV27 combines with J gene TRBJ2-1; D remains ambiguous. V shed 0 bases and J shed 2 bases, with 8 bases lying between them. Germline CDR1 and CDR2: MNHEY and SMNVEV (reference sequence). CDR3 length: 15 amino acids. The CDR3 loop is CASSLSGVPYNEQFF. The CDR3 DNA is TGTGCCAGCAGTTTATCTGGGGTACCCTACAATGAGCAGTTCTTC.

The chain has TRBV29-1 and TRBJ2-7, with D possibly TRBD2 on 6 matching bases. CDR1 and CDR2 (germline): SQVTM, ANQGSEA. CDR3 length: 13 residues. V was shortened by 6 bases and J by 2 bases, with 14 bases between the two germline ends. The DNA of the CDR3 is TGCAGCGTAGTGACTAGATTAACCTACGAGCAGTACTTC. Encoded protein: CSVVTRLTYEQYF.

The chain couples TRBV5-1 to TRBJ2-2; possible D gene TRBD1, 6 bases. There are 16 residues in the CDR3. The V end was cut by 4 bases, the J end by 1 base, with 14 bases between. From germline, CDR1 is SGHRS and CDR2 YFSETQ. In DNA form, the CDR3 reads TGCGCCAGCAGCGCCTCGGACAGAAAGAACACCGGGGAGCTGTTTTTT. This encodes CASSASDRKNTGELFF.

The chain links TRBV5-1 to TRBJ1-6; no firm D call. The V end was cut by 0 bases, the J end by 7 bases, with 11 bases between. The CDR3 contains 15 residues. Germline assignment: CDR1 SGHRS and CDR2 YFSETQ. The CDR3, as DNA: TGCGCCAGCAGCTTGGGCTTATACGGGAATTCACCCCTCCACTTT. Translated, it gives CASSLGLYGNSPLHF.

In DNA form, the CDR3 reads TGTGCCAGCAGCCAGTCTACCAACTACGAGCAGTACTTC. Amino acids: CASSQSTNYEQYF. The V and J genes are TRBV16 and TRBJ2-7, with no clear D. The germline gives CDR1 KGHSY, CDR2 FQNENV. The length of the CDR3 is 13 residues. With 3 bases removed from V and 3 bases from J, the gap between germline ends came to 9 bases.

Within the sample, this clone is medium-sized. The genes are TRBV14 and TRBJ1-4; a weak D match, TRBD1 (6 bases). Trimming stripped 3 bases from V and 8 bases from J, with 19 bases between. CDR3 length: 16 residues. CDR1 and CDR2 from the germline V gene are SGHDN and FVKESK. The CDR3 nucleotides are TGTGCCAGCAGCCAGATTCCACAGGGAAAGAGGGAAAAACTGTTTTTT. This encodes CASSQIPQGKREKLFF.

As concerns this clone: Sequence at one end of the junction differs from germline and may be a read error. V and J are TRBV6-1 and TRBJ2-7; 10 bases map to TRBD2. From germline, CDR1 is MNHNS and CDR2 SASEGT. The CDR3 is 17 residues long. As DNA, the CDR3 is TGTGCCAGCAGAGAAGCGGGGCGAGAGCGGGAGGGCCCCGAGCAGTACTTC. Its translation is CASREAGREREGPEQYF.

This clone has only one observation. The CDR3 here is CASSSSPSLRLYEQYF. CDR3 bases: TGTGCCAGCAGTTCCTCCCCGAGTCTACGGCTCTACGAGCAGTACTTC. The chain couples TRBV28 to TRBJ2-7, with no clear D. This CDR3 is 16 amino acids long. CDR1 and CDR2 (germline): MDHEN, SYDVKM. Between the trimmed V and J ends, which lost 4 bases and 3 bases, there was a span of 19 bases.

The V call is TRBV6-1, the J call TRBJ2-1, with 7 bases fitting TRBD1. CDR1 and CDR2 (germline): MNHNS, SASEGT. Germline trimming cut 7 bases from V and 7 bases from J; bases unmatched to any gene: 4. This CDR3 comprises 12 residues. The CDR3 region has the DNA TGTGCCAGCACGACAGGGTTGAATGAGCAGTTCTTC. Protein: CASTTGLNEQFF.

The V gene is TRBV7-9, the J gene TRBJ1-2; D gene ambiguous. Trimming stripped 5 bases from V and 0 bases from J, with 19 bases between. This CDR3 is built from 17 residues. Germline CDR1 reads SEHNR; CDR2 reads FQNEAQ (reference sequence). Written as DNA, the CDR3 is TGTGCCAGCAGCCTGTACTTTGATCGGACGGCTAACTATGGCTACACCTTC. As protein: CASSLYFDRTANYGYTF.

The chain uses TRBV6-5 and TRBJ2-7; TRBD1 might be the D (5 bases). Looked up from germline, CDR1 is MNHEY and CDR2 is SVGAGI. The length of the CDR3 is 13 residues. The V end lost 8 bases, the J end lost 0 bases, and 11 bases lay between the germline ends. The CDR3 coding sequence is TGTGCCAGCTCCCAGGGTAGCTCCTACGAGCAGTACTTC. Its protein product is CASSQGSSYEQYF.

CDR3 sequence (DNA): TGTGCCAGCCGGGGAGGAAGGAGTTGGGAGCAGTACTTC. Its translation is CASRGGRSWEQYF. The chain combines TRBV6-5 with TRBJ2-7; a possible D gene is TRBD2 (6 bases). V was cut by 8 bases and J by 7 bases, with 18 bases left in between. Germline CDR1 and CDR2: MNHEY and SVGAGI. The CDR3 is made up of 13 amino acids.

This chain connects TRBV6-5 to TRBJ2-3; D possibly corresponds to TRBD2 (6 bases). CDR3 length: 15 amino acids. V dropped 5 bases and J dropped 3 bases, with 15 bases sitting between them. CDR1 MNHEY and CDR2 SVGAGI come from the germline V gene. The CDR3 reads CASSNGGRGTDTQYF. The CDR3 DNA reads as TGTGCCAGCAGTAATGGGGGACGGGGGACAGATACGCAGTATTTT.

To note about this clone: One junction end disagrees with the germline gene, perhaps due to a read error. The CDR3 DNA sequence: TGTGCTAGCAGCTTATATACCCTGGCGGGAGTGGGAGAGACCCAGTACTTC. It specifies CASSLYTLAGVGETQYF. The chain is built from TRBV7-7 and TRBJ2-5; TRBD2 matches at 7 bases. The CDR3 loop spans 17 amino acids. The germline CDR1 and CDR2 sequences are SSHAT and FNYEAQ (reference sequence).

The chain joins TRBV7-6 to TRBJ2-3; TRBD2 aligns across 8 bases. CDR1 is SGHVS, CDR2 FNYEAQ, per germline. V lost 4 bases, J lost 5 bases, and 8 bases stayed unmatched. This CDR3 has 15 residues. The DNA for the CDR3 is TGTGCCAGCAGCTCGATTGGACTAGCAGAAGATACGCAGTATTTT. It translates to CASSSIGLAEDTQYF.

This chain joins TRBV27 and TRBJ1-1, with D perhaps TRBD1 (5 bases). Germline V gives CDR1 MNHEY, CDR2 SMNVEV (reference sequence). The CDR3 is 13 amino acids. The V end was cut by 5 bases, the J end by 2 bases, with 9 bases between. As DNA, the CDR3 is TGTGCCAGCAGTCTAACAGGAAACACTGAAGCTTTCTTT. It encodes CASSLTGNTEAFF.

V is TRBV27 and J is TRBJ1-1; D uncertain. Germline CDR1 and CDR2: MNHEY and SMNVEV (reference sequence). Trimming stripped 5 bases from V and 1 base from J, with 17 bases between. The CDR3 runs 16 residues. CDR3 nucleotides: TGTGCCAGCAGTCCCACATCGGAAGCTGGGAACACTGAAGCTTTCTTT. This translates into CASSPTSEAGNTEAFF.

The CDR3 coding sequence is TGTGCCAGCAGCAAACCGCGGGACAGGGGTTTCAGGGAGCAGTACTTC. This encodes CASSKPRDRGFREQYF. This rearrangement joins TRBV21-1 to TRBJ2-7; TRBD1 is the table's D call, not checked against the DNA. TRBV21-1 is a known pseudogene. There are 16 residues in the CDR3.

V gene TRBV7-8 combines with J gene TRBJ2-5, with a tentative D call TRBD1 (6 bases). The CDR3 runs 16 residues. Per the germline V gene, CDR1 is SGHVS and CDR2 is FQNEAQ. V lost 5 bases, J lost 3 bases, and 19 bases lay in between. DNA for the CDR3: TGTGCCAGCAGCGAAGGCTGGTCAGGGGCCAAAGAGACCCAGTACTTC. It translates to CASSEGWSGAKETQYF.

The CDR3 DNA follows: TGTGCCAGCAGCAAAGTGGTGGGGGTGAGAGATCAGCCCCAGCATTTT. Residues: CASSKVVGVRDQPQHF. The chain uses TRBV21-1 and TRBJ1-5. TRBV21-1 is shown as a pseudogene. This CDR3 is built from 16 residues.

The chain combines TRBV7-2 with TRBJ2-7, with D unresolved. Germline-derived CDR1 and CDR2 are SGHTA and FQGNSA. The ends were cut back, 3 bases at V and 3 bases at J, with 6 bases in the middle. CDR3 length equals 12 residues. CDR3 sequence (DNA): TGTGCCAGCAGCTTGGGTTTCTACGAGCAGTACTTC. Protein sequence: CASSLGFYEQYF.

This chain uses TRBV27 with TRBJ2-3; 7 bases match TRBD1. With V trimmed by 1 base and J by 5 bases, 9 bases remained unmatched. CDR1 and CDR2 (germline): MNHEY, SMNVEV (reference sequence). The CDR3 spans 16 residues. The CDR3 protein is CASSLLGGGKQDTQYF. The CDR3 nucleotides read TGTGCCAGCAGTTTATTAGGGGGCGGTAAACAAGATACGCAGTATTTT.